Listed below are T cell receptor beta chains from one sample, sequenced in a study of blood T cell repertoires in COVID-19. Assay: immunoSEQ multiplex PCR; the TCRdb copy retains only in-frame clones and omits some. The sample includes more than 110,000 clones, almost 85% of them seen just once. Sequenced: PBMCs or T cells enriched from blood (not recorded which). The receptors come from a man in his forties or fifties with acute COVID-19. Both conserved end residues are part of each CDR3. The D gene is left open where the match is weak.

>TRBV2|NA
CASSGGLWNTGELFF
>TRBV18|NA
CASSPGSSGNTIYF
>TRBV28|NA
CASKRSGNEKLFF
>TRBV2|NA
CASMSGNEQFF
>TRBV29-1|NA
CSVGPNLGGDTEAFF
>TRBV19|NA
CASSLDRNYGYTF
>TRBV4-3|TRBD2
CAPSGISSYNEQFF
>TRBV4-1|NA
CAGASIPNTGELFF
>TRBV19|NA
CASGIIPGVSENSPLHF
>TRBV18|NA
CASSPERGTIYNEQFF
>TRBV29-1|TRBD2
CSGQSGLAINEQFF
>TRBV30|NA
CAWSVPEVAFF
>TRBV5-1|TRBD1
CASSTETGGITEAFF
>TRBV6-2/TRBV6-3|NA
CASSYSRIQETQYF
>TRBV7-2|TRBD1
CASSTRTGPSSYNSPLHF
>TRBV4-1|TRBD2
CASSETGTSGYTDTQYF
>TRBV3-1/TRBV3-2|NA
CASSQAGETQYF
>TRBV29-1|TRBD2
CSVVLLAGSEQYF
>TRBV4-3|NA
CASSQDGGATEAFF
>TRBV28|NA
CASSFPGVNEKLFF
>TRBV7-8|NA
CASSLDRAGLGYTF
>TRBV3-1/TRBV3-2|TRBD2
CASSQERELGGETQYF
>TRBV3-1/TRBV3-2|TRBD1
CASSPGQARSGNTIYF
>TRBV2|NA
CASSEASLFASNEQFF
>TRBV4-1|NA
CASSQDGGLRTDTQYF
>TRBV19|NA
CASSILRGVRRRDYGYTF
>TRBV19|TRBD1
CASTPGQGRQETQYF
>TRBV27|NA
CASSLRGGELFF
>TRBV6-4|TRBD1
CASSDRDRGRYTF
>TRBV2|TRBD2
CASGLAGHSDTQYF
>TRBV5-4|NA
CASSLEAGSGYTF
>TRBV5-1|NA
CASSSQANTEAFF
>TRBV28|TRBD1
CASTTRQGAPNQPQHF
>TRBV27|TRBD1
CASSFSPLTGGGSNGELFF
>TRBV10-3|TRBD1
CATQTGGRTEAFF
>TRBV5-1|NA
CASSFGGTGEKLFF
>TRBV7-9|TRBD1
CASSTWQGASGANVLTF
>TRBV27|TRBD1
CASSLSRQGAETQYF
>TRBV18|TRBD1
CASSSGTANNSPLHF
>TRBV5-4|NA
CASSLVDREAFF
>TRBV19|NA
CASSPSTRVYNEQFF
>TRBV5-5|NA
CASSLAGLGGNQPQHF